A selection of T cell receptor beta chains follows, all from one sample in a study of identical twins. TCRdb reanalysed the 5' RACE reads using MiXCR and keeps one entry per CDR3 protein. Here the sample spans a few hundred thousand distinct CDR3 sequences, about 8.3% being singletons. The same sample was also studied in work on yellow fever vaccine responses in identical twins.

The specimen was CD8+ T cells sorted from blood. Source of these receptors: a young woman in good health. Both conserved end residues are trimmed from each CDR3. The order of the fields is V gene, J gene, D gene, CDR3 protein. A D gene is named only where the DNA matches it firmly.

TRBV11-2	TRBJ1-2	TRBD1	ASSFIGTGIFFGYGYT
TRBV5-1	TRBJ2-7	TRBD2	ASSLPYTRTSGAYEQY
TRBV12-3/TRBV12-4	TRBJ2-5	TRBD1	ASSETRDRGSKETQY
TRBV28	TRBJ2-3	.	ASSSAWLSTDTQY
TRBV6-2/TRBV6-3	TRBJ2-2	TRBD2	ASWGLAEKGVTGELF
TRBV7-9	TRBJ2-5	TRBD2	ASSFVPAGGPPTQY
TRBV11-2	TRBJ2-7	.	ASSFPGQEYEQY
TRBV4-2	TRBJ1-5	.	ASSQNRDQPQH
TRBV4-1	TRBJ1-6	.	ASSQGSASGSPLH
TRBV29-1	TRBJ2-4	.	SPAGAGEENIQY
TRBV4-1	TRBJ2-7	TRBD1	ASSQLDRAYEQY
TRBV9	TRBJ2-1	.	ASSVAEGNNEQF
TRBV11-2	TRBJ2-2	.	ASSLSQNTGELF
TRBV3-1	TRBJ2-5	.	ASSPFLGGGETQY
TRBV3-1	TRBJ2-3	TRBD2	ASSNQSILAGDTDTQY
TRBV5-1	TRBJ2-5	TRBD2	ASSSGTSGQETQY
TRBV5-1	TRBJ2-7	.	ASSPPGTLMGSYEQY
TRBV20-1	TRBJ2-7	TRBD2	SAGASGIYEQY
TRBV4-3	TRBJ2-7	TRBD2	ASSQDTLSSGLAYEQY
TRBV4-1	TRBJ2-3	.	ASSHGLTHSANTDTQY
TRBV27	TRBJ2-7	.	ASSGPHEQY
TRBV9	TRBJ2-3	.	ASSLVSVSTDTQY
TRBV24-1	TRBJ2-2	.	ATSDLAAADTGELF
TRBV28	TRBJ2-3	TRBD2	ASKGLAGWTSTDTQY
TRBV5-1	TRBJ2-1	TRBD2	ASSLTSAVEQF
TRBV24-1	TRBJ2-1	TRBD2	ATSDLPGTSSSYNEQF
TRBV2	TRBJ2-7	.	AIKLRDATYEQY
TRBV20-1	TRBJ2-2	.	SAREPEHNTGELF
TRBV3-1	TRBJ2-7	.	ASSQVGVTYEQY
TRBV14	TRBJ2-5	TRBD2	ASSHPESGTSGAETQY
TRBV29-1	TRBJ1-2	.	SVDIQGVHYGYT
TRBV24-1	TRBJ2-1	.	ATSDKRFLDEQF
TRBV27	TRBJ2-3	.	ASTPSQGWNTDTQY
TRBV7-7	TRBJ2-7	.	ASSFLIAGFDWEQY
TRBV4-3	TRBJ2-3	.	ASSQVFGGGTDTQY
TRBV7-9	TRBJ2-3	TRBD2	ASSLGLALYTDTQY
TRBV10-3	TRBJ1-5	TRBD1	ATKELQGDQPQH
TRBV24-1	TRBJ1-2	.	ATSDLTGANGYT
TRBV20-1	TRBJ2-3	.	SARGGGAFTDTQY
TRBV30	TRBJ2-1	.	AWSVRQGPYNEQF
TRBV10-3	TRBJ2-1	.	AISESMIGSYNEQF
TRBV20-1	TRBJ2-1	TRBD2	SARERLAGAGDEQF
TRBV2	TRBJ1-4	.	ASRDLGNEKLF
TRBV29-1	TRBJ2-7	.	SVEFVGVYEQY
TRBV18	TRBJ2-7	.	ASSPTRGALTYEQY
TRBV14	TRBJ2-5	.	ASSQPPHWTLGETQY
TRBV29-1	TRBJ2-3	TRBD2	SVELAGGYSYADTQY
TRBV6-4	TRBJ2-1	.	ASSEEGEGANEQF
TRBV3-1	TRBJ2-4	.	ASSQAGHYY
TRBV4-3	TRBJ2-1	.	ASSQDRHLNEQF
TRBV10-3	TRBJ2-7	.	AISPGYEQY
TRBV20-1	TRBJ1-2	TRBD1	SASTGEVYGYT
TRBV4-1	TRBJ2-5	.	ASSQGPGQETQY
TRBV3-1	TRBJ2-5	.	ASSPQDGATMYQETQY
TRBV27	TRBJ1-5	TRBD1	ASSLSDRVDQPQH
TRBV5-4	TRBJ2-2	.	ASSSPLHDTGELF